Sequencing of this TCR beta chain was carried out in a study of blood T cell repertoires in COVID-19. The overall study: Acute and convalescent COVID-19 specimens originated in the United States, Italy and Spain. PBMCs, B-cell-depleted T cells, or T cells were the source of the cDNA or gDNA that made up the material.

Per the authors' pipeline: Researchers report that nucleated cell counts were estimated from reference gene primer amplification. The table came from immunoSEQ multiplex PCR; TCRdb's copy has only in-frame clones and leaves some out. V and J calls and clone size are copied from that table; D and trimming were computed from the DNA. This table has 120,000 or so clones, 81% appearing once. Trimming cost V 8 bases and J 4 bases, with 9 bases left between them. This CDR3 contains 11 residues. Germline CDR1 and CDR2: LNHDA and SQIVND (reference sequence). The sequence derives from a man aged 30-40 years with COVID-19, enrolled during active disease. The V call is TRBV19, the J call TRBJ2-7; tentative D call: TRBD1 (6 bases). Sequenced material: peripheral blood. DNA for the CDR3: TGTGCCAGTCGGCAGGGGTACGAGCAGTACTTC. Translated: CASRQGYEQYF.